A selection of T cell receptor beta chains follows, all from one sample in a study of response to subunit inactivated influenza vaccine. TCRdb re-called the RT-PCR reads with MiXCR, one entry per CDR3 protein. The table has hundreds of thousands of distinct CDR3 sequences, roughly 8.2% seen once. The source material was PBMCs from blood, sampled around 25 months after vaccination. These receptors originate from a man in his fifties or sixties who received an inactivated influenza vaccine. Each CDR3 is given with its conserved first and last residue. The order of the fields is D gene, clone size, V gene, J gene, CDR3 DNA, CDR3 protein. A D gene is named only where the DNA matches it firmly. Clone size is not always given. Where it is, it says once, few, many or a class for expanded clones.

d_gene: .
abundance: many
v_gene: TRBV4-1
j_gene: TRBJ2-2
CDR3nt: TGCGCCAGCAGCCAGGTGGAGCTGAACACCGGGGAGCTGTTTTTT
CDR3aa: CASSQVELNTGELFF

d_gene: TRBD2
abundance: .
v_gene: TRBV28
j_gene: TRBJ2-7
CDR3nt: TGTGCCAGCAGTTCAGCGAGCGGGACCCTCTCCTACGAGCAGTACTTC
CDR3aa: CASSSASGTLSYEQYF

d_gene: .
abundance: few
v_gene: TRBV3-1
j_gene: TRBJ2-7
CDR3nt: TGTGCCAGCAGCCAGGGGGAAAGCTCCTACGAGCAGTACTTC
CDR3aa: CASSQGESSYEQYF

d_gene: .
abundance: many
v_gene: TRBV25-1
j_gene: TRBJ2-7
CDR3nt: TGTGCCAGCATTGCATCCGGCCGAAACTACGAGCAGTACTTC
CDR3aa: CASIASGRNYEQYF

d_gene: .
abundance: many
v_gene: TRBV4-3
j_gene: TRBJ2-7
CDR3nt: TGCGCCAGCAGCCAAGACGTGGGGACTCCCTACGAGCAGTACTTC
CDR3aa: CASSQDVGTPYEQYF

d_gene: .
abundance: few
v_gene: TRBV4-1
j_gene: TRBJ1-4
CDR3nt: TGCGCCAGCAGCCAAGATGAGGGTGAAAAACTGTTTTTT
CDR3aa: CASSQDEGEKLFF

d_gene: .
abundance: .
v_gene: TRBV16
j_gene: TRBJ2-5
CDR3nt: TGTGCCAGCAGCCAAGGGAACAGGGAGACCCAGTACTTC
CDR3aa: CASSQGNRETQYF

d_gene: TRBD2
abundance: many
v_gene: TRBV5-6
j_gene: TRBJ2-1
CDR3nt: TGTGCCAGCAGCTCTCTAGCGGGAGTCTACAATGAGCAGTTCTTC
CDR3aa: CASSSLAGVYNEQFF

d_gene: TRBD1
abundance: .
v_gene: TRBV7-2
j_gene: TRBJ2-1
CDR3nt: TGTGCCAGCACCCCCGCAGGGGGCTGGAATGAGCAGTTCTTC
CDR3aa: CASTPAGGWNEQFF

d_gene: TRBD1
abundance: few
v_gene: TRBV28
j_gene: TRBJ1-6
CDR3nt: TGTGCCAGCAGTTTAGGCAGGGGGATGTGGTCCTATAATTCACCCCTCCACTTT
CDR3aa: CASSLGRGMWSYNSPLHF

d_gene: TRBD1
abundance: many
v_gene: TRBV5-6
j_gene: TRBJ2-7
CDR3nt: TGTGCCAGCAGCTGGACAGGGGGATTAGAGCAGTACTTC
CDR3aa: CASSWTGGLEQYF

d_gene: .
abundance: .
v_gene: TRBV7-2
j_gene: TRBJ2-1
CDR3nt: TGTGCCAGCAGCTTAACAACATGGGCGTACAATGAGCAGTTCTTC
CDR3aa: CASSLTTWAYNEQFF

d_gene: TRBD2
abundance: few
v_gene: TRBV5-1
j_gene: TRBJ2-2
CDR3nt: TGCGCCAGCAGCTCCCGGACTAGCGGGGGGACCTACGGGGAGCTGTTTTTT
CDR3aa: CASSSRTSGGTYGELFF

d_gene: .
abundance: many
v_gene: TRBV29-1
j_gene: TRBJ1-1
CDR3nt: TGCAGCGTTGAGTCAAGGACGGTGAACACTGAAGCTTTCTTT
CDR3aa: CSVESRTVNTEAFF

d_gene: .
abundance: few
v_gene: TRBV24-1
j_gene: TRBJ2-1
CDR3nt: TGTGCCACCAGTGATCCTCTCGACAGGCCAAACAATGAGCAGTTCTTC
CDR3aa: CATSDPLDRPNNEQFF

d_gene: .
abundance: .
v_gene: TRBV28
j_gene: TRBJ2-7
CDR3nt: TGTGCCAGCAGTTGGAAAGGTTCCTACGAGCAGTACTTC
CDR3aa: CASSWKGSYEQYF

d_gene: TRBD2
abundance: many
v_gene: TRBV6-5
j_gene: TRBJ2-7
CDR3nt: TGTGCCAGCAGTTACTCCGGACTAGTCATTCCCAACGAGCAGTACTTC
CDR3aa: CASSYSGLVIPNEQYF

d_gene: .
abundance: .
v_gene: TRBV3-1
j_gene: TRBJ2-5
CDR3nt: TGTGCCAGCAGCCCTGGACAGCACCAAGAGACCCAGTACTTC
CDR3aa: CASSPGQHQETQYF

d_gene: .
abundance: few
v_gene: TRBV27
j_gene: TRBJ2-6
CDR3nt: TGTGCCAGCAGTTTACGGCTAACCGGGGCCAACGTCCTGACTTTC
CDR3aa: CASSLRLTGANVLTF